This T cell receptor beta chain was observed in a study of blood T cell repertoires in COVID-19. The protocol was immunoSEQ multiplex PCR, while the TCRdb copy is restricted to in-frame clones and leaves out a portion. The table has more than 400,000 clones, about 90% seen once. CDR1 is SGHNT, CDR2 YENEEA, per germline. The CDR3 is 16 residues long. The germline V and J ends were trimmed by 4 bases and 0 bases, with 12 bases remaining between them. The receptor comes from a man younger than 35 who had recovered from COVID-19. The sequenced sample was PBMCs or T cells enriched from blood (not recorded which). The chain joins TRBV11-3 to TRBJ2-2, with TRBD2 as a possible D gene (5 bases). CDR3 sequence: CASSSRLKANTGELFF. CDR3 coding DNA: TGTGCCAGCAGCTCCCGACTAAAAGCGAACACCGGGGAGCTGTTTTTT.